The 3 T cell receptor beta chains below come from one sample, sequenced in a study of cytomegalovirus exposure and HLA in healthy donors. Amplification used 60 Vbeta primers and 13 Jbeta primers. TCRdb's table, derived via immunoSEQ multiplex PCR, lists solely in-frame clones and lacks some. The data show about 120,000 clones, more than 65% seen once. Sequencing used PBMCs. The receptors stem from a man between 25 and 39 years old in good health and CMV-seropositive.

The gene calls are TRBV30 and TRBJ2-1; 9 bases agree with TRBD2. The CDR3 loop spans 14 amino acids. V was clipped by 4 bases and J by 8 bases; unmatched bases: 9. Germline CDR1 is GTSNPN and CDR2 is SVGIG (reference sequence). CDR3 sequence reads: CAWKKPSGADEQFF. The CDR3 DNA is TGTGCCTGGAAAAAACCTAGCGGGGCGGATGAGCAGTTCTTC.

V gene TRBV25-1 combines with J gene TRBJ1-1, with D maybe TRBD1 (6 bases). CDR1 is MGHDK, CDR2 SYGVNS, per germline. This CDR3 is 14 amino acids long. Trimming took off 1 base at V and 7 bases at J, with 13 bases between the two ends. For the CDR3, the DNA is TGTGCCAGCAGTGAATGGGGGGGCAGGGGTGAAGCTTTCTTT. It codes for CASSEWGGRGEAFF.

The J gene is TRBJ2-7, the V gene TRBV27; TRBD1 might be the D (5 bases). The CDR3 runs 14 residues. Germline V gives CDR1 MNHEY, CDR2 SMNVEV (reference sequence). The V and J ends lost 5 bases and 0 bases respectively, with 11 bases between them. CDR3 loop: CASSHRTHSYEQYF. Here the CDR3 DNA reads TGTGCCAGCAGTCACCGGACACACTCCTACGAGCAGTACTTC.